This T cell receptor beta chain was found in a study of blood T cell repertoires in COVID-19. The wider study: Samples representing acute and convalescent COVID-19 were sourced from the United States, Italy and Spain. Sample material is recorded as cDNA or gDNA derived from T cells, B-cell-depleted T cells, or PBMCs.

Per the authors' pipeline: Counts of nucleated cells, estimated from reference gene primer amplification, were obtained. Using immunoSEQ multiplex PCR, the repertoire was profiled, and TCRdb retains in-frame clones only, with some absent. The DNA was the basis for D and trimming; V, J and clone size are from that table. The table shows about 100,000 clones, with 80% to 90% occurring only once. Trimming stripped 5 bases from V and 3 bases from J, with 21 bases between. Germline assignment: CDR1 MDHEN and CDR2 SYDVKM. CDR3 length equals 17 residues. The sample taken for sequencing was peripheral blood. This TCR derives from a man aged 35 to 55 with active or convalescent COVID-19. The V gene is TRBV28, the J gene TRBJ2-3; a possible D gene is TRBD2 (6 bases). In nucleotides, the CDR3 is TGTGCCAGCAGTCCGAACCGGGGACTCCCGGGTACAGATACGCAGTATTTT. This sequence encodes CASSPNRGLPGTDTQYF.